The T cell receptor beta chain described here comes from a study of blood T cell repertoires in COVID-19. This CDR3 comprises 18 residues. Germline loops: CDR1 SGHTA, CDR2 FQGNSA. V lost 1 base to trimming and J lost 9 bases, with 25 bases between them. Clones were sequenced by immunoSEQ multiplex PCR, and TCRdb holds only the in-frame ones, with some missing. The data show 100,000 to 140,000 clones, with 65% to 80% seen just once and 4% to 5.5% held by the top ten. This sequence joins TRBV7-2 and TRBJ1-5, with D possibly being TRBD1 (6 bases). This clonotype was sampled from a man between 65 and 79 years old with acute or convalescent COVID-19. The sequenced sample consisted of peripheral blood. Here the CDR3 DNA reads TGTGCCAGCAGCTTAGGGGACATTGCTAAAGCGATCCGCCCGCCCCAGCATTTT. Translating gives CASSLGDIAKAIRPPQHF.